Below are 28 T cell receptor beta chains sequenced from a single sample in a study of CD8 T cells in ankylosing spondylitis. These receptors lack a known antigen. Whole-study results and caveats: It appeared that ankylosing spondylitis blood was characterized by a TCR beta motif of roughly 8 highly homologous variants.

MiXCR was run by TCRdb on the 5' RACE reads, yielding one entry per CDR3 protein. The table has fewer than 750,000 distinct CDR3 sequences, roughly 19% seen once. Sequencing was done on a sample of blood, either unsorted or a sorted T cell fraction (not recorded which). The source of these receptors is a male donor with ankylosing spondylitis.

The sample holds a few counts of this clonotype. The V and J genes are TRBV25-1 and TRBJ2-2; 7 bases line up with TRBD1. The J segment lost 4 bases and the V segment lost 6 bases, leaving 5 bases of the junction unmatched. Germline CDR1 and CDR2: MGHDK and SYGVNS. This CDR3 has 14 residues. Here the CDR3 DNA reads TGTGCCAGCAGCAGACAGGGAACCACCGGGGAGCTGTTTTTT. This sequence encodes CASSRQGTTGELFF.

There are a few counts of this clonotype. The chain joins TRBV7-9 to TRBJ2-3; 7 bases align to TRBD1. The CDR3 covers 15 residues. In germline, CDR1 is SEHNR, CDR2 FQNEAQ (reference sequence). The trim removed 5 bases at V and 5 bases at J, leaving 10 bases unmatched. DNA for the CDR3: TGTGCCAGCAGCCCCCCGGGACAGAGTATAGATACGCAGTATTTT. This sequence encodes CASSPPGQSIDTQYF.

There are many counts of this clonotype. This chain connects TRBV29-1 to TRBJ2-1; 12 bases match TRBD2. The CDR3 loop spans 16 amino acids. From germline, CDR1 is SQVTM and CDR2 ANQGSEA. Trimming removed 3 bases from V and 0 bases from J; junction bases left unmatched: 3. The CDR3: CSVDGLAGPSYNEQFF. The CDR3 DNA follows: TGCAGCGTTGATGGACTAGCGGGACCCTCCTACAATGAGCAGTTCTTC.

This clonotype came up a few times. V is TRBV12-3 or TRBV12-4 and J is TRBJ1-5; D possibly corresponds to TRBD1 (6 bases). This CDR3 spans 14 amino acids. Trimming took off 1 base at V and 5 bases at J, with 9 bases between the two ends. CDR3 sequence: CASSLDRTDQPQHF. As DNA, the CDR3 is TGTGCCAGCAGTTTAGATCGGACAGATCAGCCCCAGCATTTT.

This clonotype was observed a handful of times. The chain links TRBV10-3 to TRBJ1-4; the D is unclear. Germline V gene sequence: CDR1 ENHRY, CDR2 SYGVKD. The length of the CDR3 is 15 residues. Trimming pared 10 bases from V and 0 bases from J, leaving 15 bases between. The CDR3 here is CATSGRSATNEKLFF. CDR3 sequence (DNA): TGTGCCACTTCCGGACGGTCTGCAACTAATGAAAAACTGTTTTTT.

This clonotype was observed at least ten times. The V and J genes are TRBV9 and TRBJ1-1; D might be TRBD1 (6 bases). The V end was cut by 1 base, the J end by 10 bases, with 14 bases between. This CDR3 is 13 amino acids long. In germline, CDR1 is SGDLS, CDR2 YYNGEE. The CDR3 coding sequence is TGTGCCAGCAGCGTAAGTGAGGGGGACGCAGCTTTCTTT. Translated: CASSVSEGDAAFF.

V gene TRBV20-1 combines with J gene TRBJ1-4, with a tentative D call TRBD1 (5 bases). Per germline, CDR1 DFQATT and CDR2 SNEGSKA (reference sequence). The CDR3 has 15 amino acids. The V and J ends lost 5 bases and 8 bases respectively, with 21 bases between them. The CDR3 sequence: CSARLFGGGEEKLFF. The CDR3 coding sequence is TGCAGTGCTCGCCTTTTTGGGGGAGGAGAGGAAAAACTGTTTTTT.

CDR3 sequence: CASSDSRGLAGGRDYYEQYF. CDR3 nucleotide sequence: TGCGCCAGCAGTGACTCAAGAGGACTAGCGGGAGGCCGAGATTACTACGAGCAGTACTTC. The chain joins TRBV10-2 to TRBJ2-7; TRBD2 agrees at 14 bases. The CDR3 totals 20 residues. V dropped 3 bases and J dropped 3; count of bases not matched to a gene: 16. CDR1 is WSHSY and CDR2 is SAAADI in the germline V gene.

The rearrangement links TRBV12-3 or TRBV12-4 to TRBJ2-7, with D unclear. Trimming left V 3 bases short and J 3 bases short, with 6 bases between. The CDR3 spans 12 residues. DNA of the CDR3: TGTGCCAGCAGTTTCGGTCTCTACGAGCAGTACTTC. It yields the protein CASSFGLYEQYF.

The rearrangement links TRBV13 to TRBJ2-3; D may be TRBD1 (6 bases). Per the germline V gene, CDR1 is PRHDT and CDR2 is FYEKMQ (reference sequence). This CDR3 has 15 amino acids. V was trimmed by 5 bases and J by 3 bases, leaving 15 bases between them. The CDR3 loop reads CASSPENDRTDTQYF. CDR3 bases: TGTGCCAGCAGCCCTGAAAACGACAGGACAGATACGCAGTATTTT.

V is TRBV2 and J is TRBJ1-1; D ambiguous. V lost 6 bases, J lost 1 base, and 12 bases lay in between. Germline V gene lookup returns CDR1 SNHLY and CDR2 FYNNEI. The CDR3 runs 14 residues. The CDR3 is CASSPAPGNTEAFF. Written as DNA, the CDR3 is TGTGCCAGCAGCCCCGCCCCGGGGAACACTGAAGCTTTCTTT.

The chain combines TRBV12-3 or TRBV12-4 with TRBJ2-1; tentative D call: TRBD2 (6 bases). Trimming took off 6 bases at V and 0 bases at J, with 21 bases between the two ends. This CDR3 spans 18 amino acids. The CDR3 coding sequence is TGTGCCAGCAGCTACTCACTGTTTAGGGAGGACTCCTACAATGAGCAGTTCTTC. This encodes CASSYSLFREDSYNEQFF.

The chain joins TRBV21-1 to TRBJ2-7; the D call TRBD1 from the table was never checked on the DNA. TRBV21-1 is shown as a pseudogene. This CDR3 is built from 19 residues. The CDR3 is CASTLLPKAPGHSHYEQYF. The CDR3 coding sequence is TGTGCCAGCACTCTCCTCCCAAAGGCACCGGGACACAGTCATTACGAGCAGTACTTC.

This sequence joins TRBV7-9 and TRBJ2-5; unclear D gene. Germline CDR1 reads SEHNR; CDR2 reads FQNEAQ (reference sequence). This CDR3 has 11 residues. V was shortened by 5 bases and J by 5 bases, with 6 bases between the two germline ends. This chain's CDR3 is CASSAVETQYF. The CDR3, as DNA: TGTGCCAGCAGCGCCGTGGAGACCCAGTACTTC.

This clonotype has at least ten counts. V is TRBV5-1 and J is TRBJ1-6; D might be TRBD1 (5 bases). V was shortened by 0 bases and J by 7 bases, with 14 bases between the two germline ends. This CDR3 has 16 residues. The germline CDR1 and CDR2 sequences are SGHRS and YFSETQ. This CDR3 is CASSLELKGRNSPLHF. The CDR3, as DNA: TGCGCCAGCAGCTTGGAGTTGAAGGGGCGCAATTCACCCCTCCACTTT. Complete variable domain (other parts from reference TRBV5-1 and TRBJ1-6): KAGVTQTPRYLIKTRGQQVTLSCSPISGHRSVSWYQQTPGQGLQFLFEYFSETQRNKGNFPGRFSGRQFSNSRSEMNVSTLELGDSALYLCASSLELKGRNSPLHFGNGTRLTVT.

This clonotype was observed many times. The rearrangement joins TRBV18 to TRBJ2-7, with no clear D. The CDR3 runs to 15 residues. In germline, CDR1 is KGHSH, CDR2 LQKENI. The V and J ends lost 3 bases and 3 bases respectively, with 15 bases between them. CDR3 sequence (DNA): TGTGCCAGCTCACCCCCGGGCACCACAAACTACGAGCAGTACTTC. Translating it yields CASSPPGTTNYEQYF.

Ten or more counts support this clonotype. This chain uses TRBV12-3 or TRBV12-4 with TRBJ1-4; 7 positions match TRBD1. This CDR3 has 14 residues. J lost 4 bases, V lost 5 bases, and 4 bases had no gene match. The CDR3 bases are TGTGCCAGCAGTCCCAGACAGGGTAATGAAAAACTGTTTTTT. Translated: CASSPRQGNEKLFF.

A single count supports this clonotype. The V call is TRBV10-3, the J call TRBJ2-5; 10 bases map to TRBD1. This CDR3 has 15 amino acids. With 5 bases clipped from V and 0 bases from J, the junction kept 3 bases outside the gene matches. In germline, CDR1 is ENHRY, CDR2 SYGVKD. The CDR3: CAISPGQGYQETQYF. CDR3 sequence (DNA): TGTGCCATCAGTCCGGGACAGGGGTACCAAGAGACCCAGTACTTC.

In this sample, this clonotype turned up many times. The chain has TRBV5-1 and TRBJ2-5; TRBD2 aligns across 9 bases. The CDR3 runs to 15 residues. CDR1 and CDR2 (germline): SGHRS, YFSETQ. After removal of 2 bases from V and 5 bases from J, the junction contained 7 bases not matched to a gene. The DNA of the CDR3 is TGCGCCAGCAGCTTACAGCGGGGGGCCAGGGAGACCCAGTACTTC. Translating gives CASSLQRGARETQYF. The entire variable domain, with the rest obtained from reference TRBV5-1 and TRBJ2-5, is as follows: KAGVTQTPRYLIKTRGQQVTLSCSPISGHRSVSWYQQTPGQGLQFLFEYFSETQRNKGNFPGRFSGRQFSNSRSEMNVSTLELGDSALYLCASSLQRGARETQYFGPGTRLLVL.

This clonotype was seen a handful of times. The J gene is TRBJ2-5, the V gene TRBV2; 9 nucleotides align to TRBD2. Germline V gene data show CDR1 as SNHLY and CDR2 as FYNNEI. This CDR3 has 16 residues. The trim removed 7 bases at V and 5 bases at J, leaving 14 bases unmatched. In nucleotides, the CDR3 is TGTGCCAGCACCCTTTCCCGGAGTAGCGGGAGTGAGACCCAGTACTTC. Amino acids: CASTLSRSSGSETQYF.

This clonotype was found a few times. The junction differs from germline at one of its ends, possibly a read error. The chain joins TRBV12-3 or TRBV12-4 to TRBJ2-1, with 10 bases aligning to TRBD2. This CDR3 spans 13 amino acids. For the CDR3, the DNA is TGTGCCAGCACCCAATTAAAGCGGGAGGGCCAAGTCTTC. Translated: CASTQLKREGQVF.

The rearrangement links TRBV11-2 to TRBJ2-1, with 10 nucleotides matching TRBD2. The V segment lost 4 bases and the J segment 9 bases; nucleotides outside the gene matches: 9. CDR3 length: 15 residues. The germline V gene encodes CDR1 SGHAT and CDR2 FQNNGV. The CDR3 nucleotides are TGTGCCAGCAGCTCGTATAGCGGGAGGTTAGGTGAGCAGTTCTTC. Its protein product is CASSSYSGRLGEQFF.

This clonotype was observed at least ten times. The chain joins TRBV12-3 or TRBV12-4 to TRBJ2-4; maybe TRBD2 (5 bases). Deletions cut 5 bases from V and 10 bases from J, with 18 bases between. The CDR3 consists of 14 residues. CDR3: CASSPRTGSGIQYF. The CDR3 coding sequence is TGTGCCAGCAGTCCCCGGACTGGGTCGGGGATTCAGTACTTC.

CDR3: CASSPLGSFTEAFF. CDR3 coding DNA: TGTGCCAGCAGTCCGCTTGGATCTTTCACTGAAGCTTTCTTT. The genes are TRBV9 and TRBJ1-1; D ambiguous. V lost 5 bases to trimming and J lost 4 bases, with 15 bases between them. CDR3 length: 14 residues. Per the germline V gene, CDR1 is SGDLS and CDR2 is YYNGEE. The whole variable domain, filled in from reference TRBV9 and TRBJ1-1, reads DSGVTQTPKHLITATGQRVTLRCSPRSGDLSVYWYQQSLDQGLQFLIQYYNGEERAKGNILERFSAQQFPDLHSELNLSSLELGDSALYFCASSPLGSFTEAFFGQGTRLTVV.

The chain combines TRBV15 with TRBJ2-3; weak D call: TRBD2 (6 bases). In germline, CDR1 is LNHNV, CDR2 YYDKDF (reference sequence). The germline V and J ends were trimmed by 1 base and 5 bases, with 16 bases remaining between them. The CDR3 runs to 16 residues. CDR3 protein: CATSRGEEGRIDTQYF. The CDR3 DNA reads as TGTGCCACCAGCAGAGGAGAGGAGGGGAGGATAGATACGCAGTATTTT.

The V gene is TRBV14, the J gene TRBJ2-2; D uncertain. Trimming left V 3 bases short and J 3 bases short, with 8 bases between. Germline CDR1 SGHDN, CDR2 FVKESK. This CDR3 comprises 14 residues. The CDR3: CASSQGWYTGELFF. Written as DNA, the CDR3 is TGTGCCAGCAGCCAGGGGTGGTACACCGGGGAGCTGTTTTTT.

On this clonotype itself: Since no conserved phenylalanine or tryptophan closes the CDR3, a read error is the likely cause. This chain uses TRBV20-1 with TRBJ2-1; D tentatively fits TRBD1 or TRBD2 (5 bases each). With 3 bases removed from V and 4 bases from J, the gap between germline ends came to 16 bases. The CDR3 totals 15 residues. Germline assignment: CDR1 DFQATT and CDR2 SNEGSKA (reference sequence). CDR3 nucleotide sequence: TGCAGTGCTAGCCAAACCGGGACCAAATACAATGAGCAGTTCGTC. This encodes CSASQTGTKYNEQFV.

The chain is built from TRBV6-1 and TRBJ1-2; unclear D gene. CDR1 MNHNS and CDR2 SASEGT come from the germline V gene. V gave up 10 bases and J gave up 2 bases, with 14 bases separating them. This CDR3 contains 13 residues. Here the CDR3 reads CATLYGGNYGYTF. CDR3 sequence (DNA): TGTGCCACCCTATATGGCGGGAACTATGGCTACACCTTC.